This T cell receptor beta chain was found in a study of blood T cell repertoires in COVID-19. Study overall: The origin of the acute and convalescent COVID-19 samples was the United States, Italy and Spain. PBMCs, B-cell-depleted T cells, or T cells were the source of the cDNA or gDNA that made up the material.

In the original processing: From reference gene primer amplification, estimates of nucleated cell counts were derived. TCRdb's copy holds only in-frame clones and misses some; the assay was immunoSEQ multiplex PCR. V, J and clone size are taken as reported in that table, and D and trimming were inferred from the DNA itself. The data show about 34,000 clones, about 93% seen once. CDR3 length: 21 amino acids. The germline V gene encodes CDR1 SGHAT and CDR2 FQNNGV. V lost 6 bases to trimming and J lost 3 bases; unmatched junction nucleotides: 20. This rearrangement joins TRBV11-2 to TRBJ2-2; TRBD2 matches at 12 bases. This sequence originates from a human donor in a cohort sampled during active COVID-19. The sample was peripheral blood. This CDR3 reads CASSLGSSLAGGPDDTGELFF. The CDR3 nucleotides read TGTGCCAGCAGTCTAGGATCCAGTCTAGCGGGAGGGCCGGATGACACCGGGGAGCTGTTTTTT.